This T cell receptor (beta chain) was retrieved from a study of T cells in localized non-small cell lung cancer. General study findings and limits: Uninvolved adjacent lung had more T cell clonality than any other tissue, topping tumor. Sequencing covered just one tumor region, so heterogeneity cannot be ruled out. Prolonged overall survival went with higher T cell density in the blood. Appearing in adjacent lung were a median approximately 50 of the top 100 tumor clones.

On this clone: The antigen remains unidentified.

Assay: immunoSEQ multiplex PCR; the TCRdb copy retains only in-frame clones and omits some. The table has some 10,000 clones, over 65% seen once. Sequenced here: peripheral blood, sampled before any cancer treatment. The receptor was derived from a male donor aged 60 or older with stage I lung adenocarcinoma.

CDR3 region: CSVERTDTQYF. The CDR3, as DNA: TGCAGCGTTGAACGGACAGATACGCAGTATTTT. This chain joins TRBV29-1 and TRBJ2-3; D gene uncertain. V shed 2 bases and J shed 3 bases, with 3 bases lying between them. CDR3 length: 11 residues. CDR1 and CDR2 (germline): SQVTM, ANQGSEA.